This passage covers 27 T cell receptor beta chains from one sample sequenced in a study of cytomegalovirus exposure and HLA in healthy donors. The PCR employed 60 Vbeta primers together with 13 Jbeta primers. Clones were sequenced by immunoSEQ multiplex PCR, and TCRdb holds only the in-frame ones, with some missing. The sample holds about 160,000 clones; 75% to 85% are singletons and the top ten take over 8.5%. Sequenced input: PBMCs. These receptor sequences come from a man aged 50 to 59 in good health and CMV-seropositive.

This chain links TRBV18 with TRBJ2-5; 12 bases agree with TRBD2. The germline V gene encodes CDR1 KGHSH and CDR2 LQKENI. The ends lost 4 bases at V and 4 bases at J; junction bases unmatched: 7. CDR3 length equals 16 residues. CDR3 sequence reads: CASSLRLAGEGETQYF. In DNA form, the CDR3 reads TGTGCCAGCTCACTCAGACTAGCGGGGGAAGGAGAGACCCAGTACTTC.

This sequence joins TRBV5-4 and TRBJ2-5, with a weak D call TRBD1 (7 bases). Germline CDR1 is SGHNT and CDR2 is YYREEE (reference sequence). V gave up 2 bases and J gave up 5 bases, with 19 bases separating them. The CDR3 is 16 amino acids. The CDR3 coding sequence is TGTGCCAGCAGCTTAGGTTTTGGGTCAGGGGGGGAGACCCAGTACTTC. Protein sequence: CASSLGFGSGGETQYF.

This clone came up once. V usage is TRBV10-3 and J usage is TRBJ2-1; D is undetermined. Germline V gene lookup returns CDR1 ENHRY and CDR2 SYGVKD. V lost 2 bases and J lost 9, with 8 bases in between. The CDR3 runs to 12 residues. The CDR3 spells CAISEPLGEQFF. The CDR3 nucleotides read TGTGCCATCAGTGAGCCCCTAGGTGAGCAGTTCTTC.

The chain links TRBV27 to TRBJ2-5; 10 bases line up with TRBD1. The germline CDR1 and CDR2 sequences are MNHEY and SMNVEV (reference sequence). The CDR3 is made up of 15 amino acids. Trimming cost V 6 bases and J 4 bases; bases outside gene matches: 8. The chain's CDR3 is CASSSGTGVLETQYF. The CDR3 DNA reads as TGTGCCAGCAGCTCCGGGACAGGGGTTTTAGAGACCCAGTACTTC.

This clone occurred a few times. The chain recombines TRBV4-3 with TRBJ1-2; TRBD1 agrees at 7 bases. The germline V gene encodes CDR1 LGHNA and CDR2 YSLEER. Trimming at V came to 4 bases and at J to 4 bases, leaving 12 bases not matched to a gene. The CDR3 loop spans 16 amino acids. CDR3 sequence: CASSPRLTGSVYGYTF. The CDR3 DNA follows: TGCGCCAGCAGCCCACGCCTGACAGGGTCAGTCTATGGCTACACCTTC.

V gene TRBV7-2 combines with J gene TRBJ2-7, with 9 bases aligning to TRBD2. The V segment lost 5 bases and the J segment 2 bases; nucleotides outside the gene matches: 7. Germline loops: CDR1 SGHTA, CDR2 FQGNSA. The CDR3 runs 15 residues. DNA for the CDR3: TGTGCCAGCAGCCCGCTAGCGGGACGGGCCTACGAGCAGTACTTC. Protein product: CASSPLAGRAYEQYF.

V gene TRBV19 combines with J gene TRBJ2-2; maybe TRBD2 (5 bases). V lost 1 base, J lost 6 bases, and 9 bases lay in between. The CDR3 has 14 residues. The V gene's germline CDR1 is LNHDA and CDR2 SQIVND (reference sequence). CDR3 sequence reads: CASSIGGGAGELFF. CDR3 nucleotides: TGTGCCAGTAGTATAGGAGGAGGAGCCGGGGAGCTGTTTTTT.

The V call is TRBV6-5, the J call TRBJ1-3; D gene uncertain. The CDR3 totals 12 residues. Germline CDR1 MNHEY, CDR2 SVGAGI. Trimming removed 7 bases from V and 5 bases from J, with 9 bases in between. The DNA of the CDR3 is TGTGCCAGCACAGGAAGGAGAAACACCATATATTTT. Protein sequence: CASTGRRNTIYF.

The V call is TRBV7-6, the J call TRBJ2-3; 8 bases line up with TRBD2. The CDR3 is made up of 16 amino acids. The V gene end was trimmed by 5 bases and the J gene end by 2 bases; junction bases not matched to a gene: 9. CDR1 and CDR2 from the germline V gene are SGHVS and FNYEAQ. CDR3 DNA: TGTGCCAGCAGCCGGCAAGCGGGGGAGAACACAGATACGCAGTATTTT. Its protein is CASSRQAGENTDTQYF.

This clone was observed a few times. This chain joins TRBV7-9 and TRBJ2-1; D unresolved. Deletions cut 3 bases from V and 7 bases from J, with 10 bases between. Germline V lookup: CDR1 SEHNR, CDR2 FQNEAQ (reference sequence). The CDR3 extends over 13 amino acids. The CDR3 spells CASSLSLPNEQFF. In DNA form, the CDR3 reads TGTGCCAGCAGCTTGAGCCTCCCAAATGAGCAGTTCTTC.

The chain carries TRBV16 and TRBJ2-7, with 11 bases aligning to TRBD1. Germline CDR1 KGHSY, CDR2 FQNENV. Trimming cost V 4 bases and J 7 bases; bases outside gene matches: 9. This CDR3 is 15 amino acids long. CDR3 sequence (DNA): TGTGCCAGCAGCCCCATTGGACAGGGGGCGCAGGAGCAGTACTTC. It translates to CASSPIGQGAQEQYF.

V and J are TRBV28 and TRBJ2-1; no clear D. V lost 1 base, J lost 8 bases, and 6 bases lay in between. This CDR3 has 12 amino acids. Germline assignment: CDR1 MDHEN and CDR2 SYDVKM. CDR3 nucleotide sequence: TGTGCCAGCAGTTTATCAGGTTATGAGCAGTTCTTC. It yields the protein CASSLSGYEQFF.

The rearrangement links TRBV28 to TRBJ2-5; TRBD2 matches 11 bases. This CDR3 spans 15 amino acids. Per germline, CDR1 MDHEN and CDR2 SYDVKM. With V trimmed by 2 bases and J by 4 bases, 3 bases remained unmatched. DNA of the CDR3: TGTGCCAGCAGTTTACTAGCGGGGGGTCTAGAGACCCAGTACTTC. Translated: CASSLLAGGLETQYF.

The rearrangement links TRBV28 to TRBJ1-2; possibly TRBD1 for D (5 bases). Trimming took off 2 bases at V and 4 bases at J, with 11 bases between the two ends. The germline CDR1 and CDR2 sequences are MDHEN and SYDVKM. The CDR3 has 14 residues. The CDR3 protein is CASSLVTVPYGYTF. The DNA of the CDR3 is TGTGCCAGCAGTTTAGTGACAGTGCCCTATGGCTACACCTTC.

The chain combines TRBV18 with TRBJ2-2; TRBD1 matches 8 bases. The CDR3 spans 13 residues. Germline loops: CDR1 KGHSH, CDR2 LQKENI. The V segment lost 6 bases and the J segment 7 bases; nucleotides outside the gene matches: 4. The CDR3 protein is CASSDRVDGELFF. DNA for the CDR3: TGTGCCAGCTCGGACAGGGTGGACGGGGAGCTGTTTTTT.

V gene TRBV5-3 combines with J gene TRBJ1-1; 10 bases fit TRBD1. TRBV5-3 is an ORF, and what it does is uncertain. J lost 4 bases, V lost 3 bases, and 6 bases had no gene match. The CDR3 is 15 amino acids. The CDR3 DNA reads as TGTGCCAGAAGCTCCCGGGACAGGGGTAGCACTGAAGCTTTCTTT. Its protein product is CARSSRDRGSTEAFF.

This chain joins TRBV7-3 and TRBJ2-1, with 7 nucleotides matching TRBD2. Germline V gene data show CDR1 as SGHTA and CDR2 as FQGTGA. CDR3 length: 15 residues. Germline trimming cut 0 bases from V and 8 bases from J; bases unmatched to any gene: 7. CDR3 DNA: TGTGCCAGCAGCTTAACCGCTAGCGGTGGGGATGAGCAGTTCTTC. This codes for CASSLTASGGDEQFF.

The chain combines TRBV27 with TRBJ2-7, with TRBD2 matching over 11 bases. This CDR3 has 15 residues. CDR1 and CDR2 (germline): MNHEY, SMNVEV (reference sequence). V lost 7 bases to trimming and J lost 1 base; unmatched junction nucleotides: 6. CDR3 coding DNA: TGTGCCAGCAAGGCTAGCGGGAGGAGTTCCTACGAGCAGTACTTC. It encodes CASKASGRSSYEQYF.

The chain links TRBV5-6 to TRBJ2-1, with 10 bases identical to TRBD2. The germline V gene encodes CDR1 SGHDT and CDR2 YYEEEE. V trimming: 3 bases; J trimming: 3 bases; junction bases outside the gene matches: 9. CDR3 length: 17 residues. DNA for the CDR3: TGTGCCAGCAGCTACTTCCTCACTAGCGGGGACTACAATGAGCAGTTCTTC. Translation gives CASSYFLTSGDYNEQFF.

The genes are TRBV6-1 and TRBJ2-3; D is undetermined. The CDR3 length is 14 residues. Looked up from germline, CDR1 is MNHNS and CDR2 is SASEGT. Trimming pared 5 bases from V and 5 bases from J, leaving 14 bases between. CDR3 sequence reads: CASSHGSPGDTQYF. The CDR3 DNA reads as TGTGCCAGCAGTCACGGGTCCCCGGGAGATACGCAGTATTTT.

The count of this clone is one. The V and J genes are TRBV23-1 and TRBJ2-7; 8 bases agree with TRBD1. TRBV23-1 belongs to the ORF category, with a function that is uncertain. Trimming cost V 6 bases and J 1 base; bases outside gene matches: 8. This CDR3 is built from 15 residues. CDR3 DNA: TGCGCCAGCAGAAATAGGACAGGGACATCCTACGAGCAGTACTTC. This translates into CASRNRTGTSYEQYF.

The rearrangement joins TRBV5-1 to TRBJ2-7, with 7 bases fitting TRBD2. CDR1 is SGHRS and CDR2 is YFSETQ in the germline V gene. Trimming removed 4 bases from V and 6 bases from J; junction bases left unmatched: 19. The CDR3 has 17 amino acids. The CDR3 sequence is CASSRGNSGLGGFEQYF. The DNA for the CDR3 is TGCGCCAGCAGCCGAGGAAATAGCGGGCTGGGTGGGTTCGAGCAGTACTTC. Full variable domain (rest looked up from reference TRBV5-1 and TRBJ2-7): KAGVTQTPRYLIKTRGQQVTLSCSPISGHRSVSWYQQTPGQGLQFLFEYFSETQRNKGNFPGRFSGRQFSNSRSEMNVSTLELGDSALYLCASSRGNSGLGGFEQYFGPGTRLTVT.

The chain combines TRBV7-2 with TRBJ2-1; 8 bases are shared with TRBD2. Germline assignment: CDR1 SGHTA and CDR2 FQGNSA. V was pared by 3 bases and J by 3 bases, with 7 bases of the junction left unmatched. The CDR3 is made up of 16 amino acids. The CDR3 DNA is TGTGCCAGCAGCTTTACCGGGACTAGGAACTACAATGAGCAGTTCTTC. Translation: CASSFTGTRNYNEQFF.

This chain links TRBV5-1 with TRBJ2-1; 8 nucleotides match TRBD2. The CDR3 sequence is 14 residues long. The junction had 8 bases not matched to a gene; V was cut back by 4 bases and J by 8 bases. CDR1 and CDR2 (germline): SGHRS, YFSETQ. CDR3 DNA: TGCGCCAGCAGCCAGGGACTAGATTCTTATGAGCAGTTCTTC. Translating it yields CASSQGLDSYEQFF.

CDR3 DNA: TGTGCCAGTAGTCCGGGGGCAACTAATGAAAAACTGTTTTTT. It translates to CASSPGATNEKLFF. This chain links TRBV19 with TRBJ1-4; perhaps TRBD1 as D (5 bases). V was cut by 5 bases and J by 0 bases, with 7 bases left in between. CDR1 LNHDA and CDR2 SQIVND come from the germline V gene (reference sequence). CDR3 length: 14 amino acids.

This chain connects TRBV10-3 to TRBJ2-7; perhaps TRBD1 as D (6 bases). Germline CDR1 and CDR2: ENHRY and SYGVKD. The CDR3 sequence is 13 residues long. The germline V and J ends were trimmed by 8 bases and 3 bases, with 14 bases remaining between them. The CDR3 DNA sequence: TGTGCCATCTCATCCGCGGACAGCTACGAGCAGTACTTC. Translating gives CAISSADSYEQYF.

The V gene is TRBV6-5, the J gene TRBJ2-3; TRBD2 aligns across 9 bases. The V gene's germline CDR1 is MNHEY and CDR2 SVGAGI. The CDR3 extends over 15 amino acids. Germline trimming cut 2 bases from V and 5 bases from J; bases unmatched to any gene: 5. CDR3 nucleotides: TGTGCCAGCAGTTACGCGGGAGGGCGGATAGATACGCAGTATTTT. Protein product: CASSYAGGRIDTQYF.